This T cell receptor (beta chain) was retrieved from a study of shared T cell receptors in the human thymus. Sequencing used immunoSEQ multiplex PCR; TCRdb keeps in-frame clones, though not all of them. The top ten hold around 0.013% of the sample, which has roughly 500,000 clones, around 82% seen once. V lost 2 bases and J lost 10, with 9 bases in between. CDR3 length: 12 amino acids. CDR1 and CDR2 from the germline V gene are SGHTA and FQGNSA. These data were also filed under a second study, of human thymus T cells. That source adds: Samples came from healthy Finnish infants during open corrective cardiac surgery. Corrective heart surgery yielded the resections from which the thymus tissue came. Gene usage for V and J segments appeared biased in thymic and blood repertoires. Related studies noted strongly shared thymic repertoires across unrelated people.

The specimen was thymocytes. The chain carries TRBV7-2 and TRBJ2-1; D gene unclear. This TCR was recovered from a boy under two years old with a congenital heart defect. The CDR3 sequence: CASSLWATEQFF. For the CDR3, the DNA is TGTGCCAGCAGCTTATGGGCGACGGAGCAGTTCTTC. Full variable domain (rest looked up from reference TRBV7-2 and TRBJ2-1): GAGVSQSPSNKVTEKGKDVELRCDPISGHTALYWYRQSLGQGLEFLIYFQGNSAPDKSGLPSDRFSAERTGGSVSTLTIQRTQQEDSAVYLCASSLWATEQFFGPGTRLTVL.